This T cell receptor beta chain appears in the sequencing data of a study of post-analysis software for immune sequencing data. With regard to this clonotype: Its antigen is currently unknown.

Study-level findings and limits: Among five TRBV segments more frequent in patients than controls were TRBV5-6, TRBV5-1 and TRBV20-1. Significantly decreased normalized Chao1 diversity was recorded for multiple sclerosis patients relative to controls.

Unique molecular identifiers were built into the TCR beta cDNA libraries. The authors obtained some 500,000 cDNA molecules from roughly 1 to 10 million T cells. TCRdb called the PCR reads again in MiXCR, with one record for every CDR3 protein. The table has about 160,000 distinct CDR3 sequences, 30% to 45% seen once. CDR1 and CDR2 from the germline V gene are MNHNS and SASEGT. There are 17 residues in the CDR3. The V call is TRBV6-1, the J call TRBJ2-7; TRBD2 aligns across 12 bases. The J call may be wrong; the DNA end is better matched by TRBJ2-5. This specimen consisted of blood, obtained after autologous hematopoietic stem cell transplantation. This receptor was obtained from a girl aged 5 to 17 with multiple sclerosis. CDR3 amino acids: CASSEVMTSGSGETQYF. As DNA, the CDR3 is TGTGCCAGCAGTGAGGTCATGACTAGCGGGAGCGGTGAGACCCAGTACTTC.